The 8 T cell receptor beta chains given below trace back to one sample, sequenced in a study of cytomegalovirus exposure and HLA in healthy donors. PCR involved 60 Vbeta and 13 Jbeta primers. TCRdb keeps only in-frame clones here, not all; method: immunoSEQ multiplex PCR. This listing includes tens of thousands of clones. The sample comprised PBMCs. The receptors originated from a woman aged 30 to 39 in good health and CMV-seronegative.

This chain uses TRBV6-6 with TRBJ1-2; 7 bases map to TRBD1. CDR1 MNHNY and CDR2 SVGAGI come from the germline V gene (reference sequence). Unmatched junction bases numbered 7, after V lost 7 bases and J lost 8 bases. The CDR3 extends over 12 amino acids. The CDR3 is CASTLGQVGYTF. The CDR3 DNA reads as TGTGCCAGCACCCTAGGACAGGTGGGCTACACCTTC.

The genes are TRBV25-1 and TRBJ2-7; D not certain. Per germline, CDR1 MGHDK and CDR2 SYGVNS. The CDR3 runs to 11 residues. V lost 2 bases and J 4 bases, leaving 3 bases between the germline ends. CDR3 region: CASSEQYEQYF. CDR3 nucleotide sequence: TGTGCCAGCAGTGAACAGTACGAGCAGTACTTC.

The chain uses TRBV7-3 and TRBJ2-7; unclear D gene. CDR1 and CDR2 (germline): SGHTA, FQGTGA. The CDR3 has 13 amino acids. V lost 1 base, J lost 7 bases, and 11 bases lay in between. The CDR3 sequence is CASSLMAPGEQYF. As DNA, the CDR3 is TGTGCCAGCAGCTTAATGGCCCCCGGGGAGCAGTACTTC.

The chain recombines TRBV2 with TRBJ2-1; D possibly corresponds to TRBD2 (5 bases). Germline CDR1 SNHLY, CDR2 FYNNEI. This CDR3 contains 12 residues. V was trimmed by 6 bases and J by 10 bases, leaving 13 bases between them. The CDR3 bases are TGTGCCAGCAGAAGAGAATCGGGGGAGCAGTTCTTC. The encoded protein is CASRRESGEQFF. The variable domain in full, with the rest retrieved from reference TRBV2 and TRBJ2-1, is EPEVTQTPSHQVTQMGQEVILRCVPISNHLYFYWYRQILGQKVEFLVSFYNNEISEKSEIFDDQFSVERPDGSNFTLKIRSTKLEDSAMYFCASRRESGEQFFGPGTRLTVL.

V usage is TRBV6-6 and J usage is TRBJ1-2; 8 bases line up with TRBD1. The V and J ends lost 2 bases and 3 bases, in that order; junction bases with no gene match: 8. This CDR3 is built from 16 residues. Germline CDR1 is MNHNY and CDR2 is SVGAGI (reference sequence). CDR3 residues: CASSYPSDRVDYGYTF. The CDR3 DNA reads TGTGCCAGCAGTTACCCCTCGGACAGGGTGGACTATGGCTACACCTTC.

The chain recombines TRBV25-1 with TRBJ1-1; D is unresolved. V was trimmed by 4 bases and J by 9 bases, leaving 9 bases between them. Germline V gene data show CDR1 as MGHDK and CDR2 as SYGVNS. This CDR3 is 11 amino acids long. CDR3 residues: CASSGRVQAFF. The CDR3 DNA reads as TGTGCCAGCAGTGGGAGGGTCCAAGCTTTCTTT.

The chain uses TRBV20-1 and TRBJ2-3; the D gene is possibly TRBD1 (6 bases). The germline gives CDR1 DFQATT, CDR2 SNEGSKA (reference sequence). The CDR3 has 11 amino acids. Trimming stripped 6 bases from V and 9 bases from J, with 13 bases between. CDR3 DNA: TGCAGTGCACAGACAGGCCACACGCAGTATTTT. Translating it yields CSAQTGHTQYF.

V and J are TRBV30 and TRBJ1-6; 10 bases map to TRBD1. V dropped 3 bases and J dropped 10; count of bases not matched to a gene: 6. The germline V gene encodes CDR1 GTSNPN and CDR2 SVGIG (reference sequence). The CDR3 consists of 14 residues. The CDR3: CAWRTGGPGSPLHF. CDR3 bases: TGTGCCTGGAGGACAGGGGGCCCGGGGTCACCCCTCCACTTT.